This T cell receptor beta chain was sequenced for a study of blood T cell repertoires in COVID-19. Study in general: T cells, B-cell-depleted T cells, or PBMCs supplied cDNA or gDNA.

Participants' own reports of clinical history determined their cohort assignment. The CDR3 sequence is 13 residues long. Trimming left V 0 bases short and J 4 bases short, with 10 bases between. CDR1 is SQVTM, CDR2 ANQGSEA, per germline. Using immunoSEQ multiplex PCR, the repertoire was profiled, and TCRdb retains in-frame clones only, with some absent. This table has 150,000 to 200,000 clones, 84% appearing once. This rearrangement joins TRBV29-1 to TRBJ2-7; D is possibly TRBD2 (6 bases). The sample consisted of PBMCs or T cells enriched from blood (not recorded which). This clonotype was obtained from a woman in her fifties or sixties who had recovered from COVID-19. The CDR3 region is CSVEDGGTYEQYF. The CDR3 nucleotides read TGCAGCGTTGAAGATGGGGGGACGTACGAGCAGTACTTC.